The clone carrying this T cell receptor (beta chain) appeared a single time. The CDR3 loop spans 13 amino acids. CDR1 and CDR2 from the germline V gene are LGHNA and YSLEER. The V end was cut by 3 bases, the J end by 4 bases, with 7 bases between. Assay: immunoSEQ multiplex PCR; the TCRdb copy retains only in-frame clones and omits some. There are about 100,000 clones in the sample; approximately 95% occur only once, and around 0.35% lies in the top ten. This entry comes from a study of technical replicates of blood from several donors. This chain joins TRBV4-3 and TRBJ2-1, with D perhaps matching TRBD2 (6 bases). Sequenced input: T cells isolated from PBMCs. The TCR comes from a human donor in good health. The CDR3 DNA reads as TGCGCCAGCAGCCAGGCGGGGTACAATGAGCAGTTCTTC. This codes for CASSQAGYNEQFF.